This T cell receptor (beta chain) appears in the sequencing data of a study of T-cell memory formation after mild COVID-19. CDR3 size: 13 residues. The germline CDR1 and CDR2 sequences are SEHNR and FQNEAQ (reference sequence). Trimming removed 5 bases from V and 2 bases from J, with 7 bases in between. TCRdb passed the 5' RACE reads through MiXCR, listing each CDR3 protein once. Of 200,000 to 300,000 distinct CDR3 sequences listed, 15% to 19% are singletons. The TCR was taken from an adult woman who had mild COVID-19 (a few samples of this study predate the infection). Cell type and time point are not known. The rearrangement links TRBV7-9 to TRBJ1-3; D uncertain. What was sequenced was PBMCs or a T cell subset sorted from them (not recorded which). Here the CDR3 DNA reads TGTGCCAGCAGCCCCCTGGCTGGAAACACCATATATTTT. Translated: CASSPLAGNTIYF.